This T cell receptor (beta chain) was recorded in a study of T cell repertoires in cytomegalovirus infection (dated by TCRdb to between 2017 and 2020). Regarding the study in general: Peptide stimulations targeted recently identified HLA-C-restricted CMV epitopes, whose presentation resists viral immunomodulation, together with well-studied HLA-B-restricted epitopes. The HLA type of each donor mattered for the analysis, because public TCR beta signatures pointed to carriage of CMV infection along with the matching HLA type.

Inclusive of the bounding cysteine and phenylalanine, the CDR3 is 15 residues long. The read is trimmed to its CDR3 DNA, 45 bases read in frame from base 1. V is cut back by 5 bases and J by 6 bases, with 10 bases in the junction unmatched. For CDR1 and CDR2, the germline V gene lists SGHDT and YYEEEE. TCRdb records Illumina HiSeq 1500 as the sequencer. The public reads were reanalyzed by TCRdb: fastp trimming at Q25, MiXCR alignment, in-frame beta chains only. Records with the same CDR3 protein are collapsed into one entry carrying the most frequent genes and DNA. In this sample the table shows over 100,000 distinct CDR3 sequences, roughly 30% of which occur a single time. Around 80% of the sample goes to the ten largest clones. What the authors observed across the whole study: The ex vivo response was dominated by HLA-C-restricted CMV-specific TCR beta clonotypes, which also provided the single most frequent clonotype in two of eight donors. In both this cohort and an independent roughly 400-donor cohort, the cumulative frequency of public TCR beta family members distinguished carriers of CMV infection plus the relevant HLA type.

This clonotype was counted between two and nine times. The antigen this receptor binds is unknown. Per-nucleotide qualities are absent, and no much larger clonotype sits a single base away. Interpreted using the paper, the treatment or condition label stands for: in vitro stimulation with specific CMV peptide epitopes to enrich CMV-specific T cells. The chain couples TRBV5-6 to TRBJ1-2, and 10 bases in between align with TRBD1. This TCR was sampled from a human donor in good health (CMV status not recorded). Some clones in this sample may be carry-over from other donors' samples. The sequences come from CD8+ T cells from cultured PBMCs, collected from culture after CMV antigen stimulation. The CDR3 region reads CASRLRQGARNGYTF. The DNA reads as follows: TGTGCCAGCAGACTCCGACAGGGGGCGAGAAATGGCTACACCTTC.